These 32 T cell receptor beta chains were sequenced from one sample in a study of blood T cell repertoires in COVID-19 (dated by TCRdb to the early 2020s). Libraries were prepared through the immunoSEQ multiplex PCR assay. TCRdb stores this immuneACCESS table with in-frame sequences only. Part of the clones is absent; in the studies checked, under half of the shortfall reflects unresolved V genes, and no reason is known for the rest. The sample table shows about 160,000 clones, and over 85% are seen once. Of the sample, 2% falls within the top ten clones. Sequencing was done on a sample of peripheral blood. Every receptor here comes from a woman between 55 and 75 years old with COVID-19, enrolled during active disease.

The chain has TRBV7-3 and TRBJ2-2; no clear D. The V end was cut by 6 bases, the J end by 1 base, with 9 bases between. CDR1 is SGHTA and CDR2 is FQGTGA in the germline V gene. This CDR3 contains 14 residues. The CDR3 bases are TGTGCCAGCAGTCGCGACTTGAACACCGGGGAGCTGTTTTTT. This sequence encodes CASSRDLNTGELFF.

The gene calls are TRBV5-4 and TRBJ2-3; 7 nucleotides match TRBD2. V lost 5 bases and J lost 5; bases outside the gene matches: 8. The CDR3 runs to 14 residues. Germline loops: CDR1 SGHNT, CDR2 YYREEE (reference sequence). CDR3 in amino acids: CASRDRGEGDTQYF. The CDR3 DNA reads as TGTGCCAGCAGGGACCGGGGGGAGGGAGATACGCAGTATTTT.

The chain uses TRBV6-1 and TRBJ1-5; TRBD1 matches at 9 bases. The CDR3 sequence is 17 residues long. Germline lookup yields CDR1 MNHNS and CDR2 SASEGT. The trim removed 4 bases at V and 6 bases at J, leaving 13 bases unmatched. For the CDR3, the DNA is TGTGCCAGCAGTGGTCAACAAAAGAACAGGGGGCTTCAGCCCCAGCATTTT. The encoded protein is CASSGQQKNRGLQPQHF.

This clone was counted only a few times. V and J are TRBV5-5 and TRBJ1-4, with D unclear. The CDR3 loop spans 17 amino acids. The germline V gene has CDR1 SGHKS and CDR2 YYEKEE (reference sequence). V was cut by 3 bases and J by 1 base, with 16 bases left in between. This CDR3 is CASSSLFARETNEKLFF. CDR3 DNA sequence: TGTGCCAGCAGCTCCCTCTTTGCGAGGGAAACTAATGAAAAACTGTTTTTT.

The sample holds a few counts of this clone. The rearrangement uses TRBV11-2 and TRBJ2-2, with a tentative D call TRBD1 (6 bases). The length of the CDR3 is 16 residues. Germline-derived CDR1 and CDR2 are SGHAT and FQNNGV. V dropped 5 bases and J dropped 5 bases, with 18 bases sitting between them. CDR3 residues: CASSPRGHLMTGELFF. The CDR3 nucleotides are TGTGCCAGCAGCCCTCGGGGACACCTAATGACCGGGGAGCTGTTTTTT. The full variable domain, completed using reference TRBV11-2 and TRBJ2-2, is EAGVAQSPRYKIIEKRQSVAFWCNPISGHATLYWYQQILGQGPKLLIQFQNNGVVDDSQLPKDRFSAERLKGVDSTLKIQPAKLEDSAVYLCASSPRGHLMTGELFFGEGSRLTVL.

The rearrangement joins TRBV7-2 to TRBJ2-5; 12 bases map to TRBD1. This CDR3 spans 15 amino acids. After removal of 5 bases from V and 9 bases from J, the junction contained 10 bases not matched to a gene. Germline CDR1 SGHTA, CDR2 FQGNSA. The CDR3 sequence is CASSLRDRGRSPQYF. CDR3 sequence (DNA): TGTGCCAGCAGCCTTCGGGACAGGGGGCGATCCCCCCAGTACTTC.

This sequence joins TRBV7-2 and TRBJ2-1, with a weak D call TRBD1 (6 bases). Germline assignment: CDR1 SGHTA and CDR2 FQGNSA. V lost 6 bases and J lost 7, with 16 bases in between. The CDR3 runs to 14 residues. The CDR3 sequence is CASRGAGVLNEQFF. As DNA, the CDR3 is TGTGCCAGCAGGGGGGCGGGCGTATTGAATGAGCAGTTCTTC.

This chain connects TRBV27 to TRBJ1-5; no clear D gene. Germline CDR1 reads MNHEY; CDR2 reads SMNVEV (reference sequence). The CDR3 is 14 amino acids. The V end was cut by 3 bases, the J end by 6 bases, with 12 bases between. The CDR3 nucleotides are TGTGCCAGCAGTTTCCTCGGGGTGGGTCAGCCCCAGCATTTT. It codes for CASSFLGVGQPQHF.

The chain is built from TRBV6-5 and TRBJ2-3; the match to TRBD2 covers 9 bases. The CDR3 is 15 amino acids. The V gene end was trimmed by 6 bases and the J gene end by 3 bases; junction bases not matched to a gene: 7. CDR1 MNHEY and CDR2 SVGAGI come from the germline V gene. CDR3 DNA sequence: TGTGCCAGCAGCTTAGCGGGGGAGGGGACAGATACGCAGTATTTT. Encoded protein: CASSLAGEGTDTQYF.

This chain links TRBV7-2 with TRBJ2-7, with TRBD1 as a possible D gene (6 bases). The germline V gene has CDR1 SGHTA and CDR2 FQGNSA. The CDR3 is made up of 15 amino acids. The V end lost 5 bases, the J end lost 0 bases, and 14 bases lay between the germline ends. In DNA form, the CDR3 reads TGTGCCAGCAGCCCGAGACAGGTTACCTCCTACGAGCAGTACTTC. Translating gives CASSPRQVTSYEQYF.

The table lists this clone with a count of one. The chain links TRBV7-2 to TRBJ2-3; TRBD2 matches at 15 bases. This CDR3 comprises 16 residues. With 4 bases clipped from V and 5 bases from J, the junction kept 4 bases outside the gene matches. In germline, CDR1 is SGHTA, CDR2 FQGNSA. CDR3: CASSSRTSGRGDTQYF. The CDR3 nucleotides are TGTGCCAGCAGCTCCCGGACTAGCGGGAGGGGAGATACGCAGTATTTT.

This clone was recorded once. V and J are TRBV12-1 and TRBJ2-7; TRBD2 was called by the table and not checked on the DNA. TRBV12-1 represents a pseudogene. The CDR3 is made up of 14 amino acids. The CDR3 protein is CASSPRTLNGEQYF. As DNA, the CDR3 is TGTGCCAGCAGCCCAAGAACCCTCAACGGGGAGCAGTACTTC.

J is TRBJ2-7 and V is TRBV7-9; 8 nucleotides line up with TRBD1. The V segment lost 0 bases and the J segment 0 bases; nucleotides outside the gene matches: 4. The CDR3 is 16 amino acids. The germline V gene encodes CDR1 SEHNR and CDR2 FQNEAQ (reference sequence). The CDR3 spells CASSLARTGSSYEQYF. The CDR3 nucleotides read TGTGCCAGCAGCTTAGCACGGACAGGGAGCTCCTACGAGCAGTACTTC.

The J gene is TRBJ1-6, the V gene TRBV29-1; 7 bases map to TRBD1. This CDR3 is built from 14 residues. Per germline, CDR1 SQVTM and CDR2 ANQGSEA. Germline trimming cut 6 bases from V and 7 bases from J; bases unmatched to any gene: 9. CDR3 sequence: CSVRQGLGNSPLHF. DNA of the CDR3: TGCAGCGTAAGACAGGGTCTAGGGAATTCACCCCTCCACTTT.

This clone was seen a single time. The chain recombines TRBV5-1 with TRBJ2-7; 9 bases are shared with TRBD1. V shed 4 bases, J shed 2 bases, and the junction held 10 bases outside the gene matches. This CDR3 contains 16 residues. Looked up from germline, CDR1 is SGHRS and CDR2 is YFSETQ. CDR3 region: CASSPYARQGAYEQYF. In DNA, the CDR3 is TGCGCCAGCAGCCCTTACGCCAGACAGGGGGCCTACGAGCAGTACTTC.

The chain employs TRBV11-3 and TRBJ2-2, with 8 bases aligning to TRBD2. The J segment lost 0 bases and the V segment lost 0 bases, leaving 6 bases of the junction unmatched. Germline assignment: CDR1 SGHNT and CDR2 YENEEA. This CDR3 is 18 amino acids long. In DNA form, the CDR3 reads TGTGCCAGCAGCTTAGAGGGGCTAGCGGGTACGAACACCGGGGAGCTGTTTTTT. Its protein is CASSLEGLAGTNTGELFF.

The J gene is TRBJ2-5, the V gene TRBV20-1; D is unresolved. CDR3 length: 15 residues. The germline V gene encodes CDR1 DFQATT and CDR2 SNEGSKA (reference sequence). Trimming removed 3 bases at V and 3 bases at J, with 17 bases between. CDR3 bases: TGCAGTGCTAGTTCGAATCCGGGTCGTAAAGAGACCCAGTACTTC. Protein sequence: CSASSNPGRKETQYF.

The chain uses TRBV7-3 and TRBJ2-1; a weak D match, TRBD2 (6 bases). V was clipped by 5 bases and J by 9 bases, with 11 bases between them. The CDR3 is 12 amino acids. The germline V gene has CDR1 SGHTA and CDR2 FQGTGA. For the CDR3, the DNA is TGTGCCAGCAGCCCGGCGGGGTCTGAGCAGTTCTTC. Amino acid sequence: CASSPAGSEQFF.

The chain employs TRBV5-5 and TRBJ2-7; 9 bases are shared with TRBD1. The CDR3 contains 15 residues. Trimming took 2 bases from V and 2 from J; bases not matched to a gene: 5. Germline values: CDR1 SGHKS, CDR2 YYEKEE (reference sequence). The DNA of the CDR3 is TGTGCCAGCAGCTTCGGGAGGACAGGGGCCTACGAGCAGTACTTC. This sequence encodes CASSFGRTGAYEQYF. The variable domain in full, completed from reference TRBV5-5 and TRBJ2-7, reads DAGVTQSPTHLIKTRGQQVTLRCSPISGHKSVSWYQQVLGQGPQFIFQYYEKEERGRGNFPDRFSARQFPNYSSELNVNALLLGDSALYLCASSFGRTGAYEQYFGPGTRLTVT.

A single count supports this clone. The CDR3 region has the DNA TGTGCCAGCAGCTTGTGGAGCGAGCAGTACTTC. This gives the protein CASSLWSEQYF. The chain has TRBV5-6 and TRBJ2-7; D is uncertain. CDR3 length: 11 residues. The V end was cut by 1 base, the J end by 6 bases, with 5 bases between. Per the germline V gene, CDR1 is SGHDT and CDR2 is YYEEEE. The full variable domain, with the rest looked up from reference TRBV5-6 and TRBJ2-7, is DAGVTQSPTHLIKTRGQQVTLRCSPKSGHDTVSWYQQALGQGPQFIFQYYEEEERQRGNFPDRFSGHQFPNYSSELNVNALLLGDSALYLCASSLWSEQYFGPGTRLTVT.

The chain is built from TRBV12-3 or TRBV12-4 and TRBJ1-2; D ambiguous. Trimming took 4 bases from V and 8 from J, leaving 14 bases between them. The CDR3 is 13 residues long. The CDR3 DNA sequence: TGTGCCAGCAGTTCCCATGATGAGTCCGGCTACACCTTC. Translation gives CASSSHDESGYTF.

The chain has TRBV7-2 and TRBJ2-1; tentatively, D is TRBD1 (5 bases). The CDR3 runs to 15 residues. Germline CDR1 is SGHTA and CDR2 is FQGNSA. The V end was cut by 3 bases, the J end by 4 bases, with 13 bases between. The CDR3 reads CASSFQGRAYNEQFF. The DNA for the CDR3 is TGTGCCAGCAGCTTCCAGGGAAGAGCTTACAATGAGCAGTTCTTC. The full variable domain, completed using reference TRBV7-2 and TRBJ2-1, is GAGVSQSPSNKVTEKGKDVELRCDPISGHTALYWYRQSLGQGLEFLIYFQGNSAPDKSGLPSDRFSAERTGGSVSTLTIQRTQQEDSAVYLCASSFQGRAYNEQFFGPGTRLTVL.

With regard to this clone: At the DNA level, this CDR3 is encoded by other sequences in the same sample as well. This rearrangement joins TRBV5-1 to TRBJ1-1, with D possibly being TRBD1 (6 bases). The CDR3 covers 13 residues. The germline V gene encodes CDR1 SGHRS and CDR2 YFSETQ. The V end lost 4 bases, the J end lost 5 bases, and 12 bases lay between the germline ends. The CDR3: CASSLGGNTEAFF. CDR3 sequence (DNA): TGCGCCAGCAGCCTGGGGGGCAATACTGAAGCTTTCTTT.

This clone is a singleton in its sample. The chain carries TRBV27 and TRBJ2-3, with TRBD1 matching over 7 bases. The trim removed 4 bases at V and 0 bases at J, leaving 4 bases unmatched. The CDR3 consists of 15 residues. CDR1 is MNHEY, CDR2 SMNVEV, per germline (reference sequence). Written as DNA, the CDR3 is TGTGCCAGCAGTTACGGGACAGATAGCACAGATACGCAGTATTTT. This codes for CASSYGTDSTDTQYF.

This clone has just one count. The J gene is TRBJ1-2, the V gene TRBV6-5, with D perhaps matching TRBD1 (5 bases). CDR3 length equals 15 residues. Trimming shortened V by 0 bases and J by 10 bases, and 18 bases separated the two germline ends. The germline V gene has CDR1 MNHEY and CDR2 SVGAGI. CDR3 region: CASSYSSGRSNYYTF. CDR3 in DNA: TGTGCCAGCAGTTACTCGTCAGGGCGATCCAACTACTACACCTTC.

V gene TRBV7-2 combines with J gene TRBJ1-6, with D perhaps matching TRBD1 (6 bases). Trimming took off 5 bases at V and 3 bases at J, with 17 bases between the two ends. Germline CDR1 is SGHTA and CDR2 is FQGNSA. This CDR3 region has 17 residues. CDR3 in amino acids: CASSPSEGDYYNSPLHF. The CDR3 DNA is TGTGCCAGCAGCCCAAGCGAGGGGGATTACTATAATTCACCCCTCCACTTT.

The chain has TRBV29-1 and TRBJ1-1, with D unresolved. Trimming removed 8 bases from V and 4 bases from J, with 11 bases in between. Germline assignment: CDR1 SQVTM and CDR2 ANQGSEA. This CDR3 has 11 residues. CDR3 nucleotide sequence: TGCAGCTGTGGAGGGCCCACTGAAGCTTTCTTT. This translates into CSCGGPTEAFF.

The sample holds one count of this clone. CDR3 nucleotide sequence: TGTGCCAGCTCACCAGAAGGGATCGGACAGTGGTATGAACAAGGCGGGGAGCTGTTTTTT. Residues: CASSPEGIGQWYEQGGELFF. The chain is built from TRBV18 and TRBJ2-2, with D perhaps TRBD1 (6 bases). The CDR3 is made up of 20 amino acids. V gave up 2 bases and J gave up 7 bases, with 29 bases separating them. Germline CDR1 and CDR2: KGHSH and LQKENI.

The chain carries TRBV7-9 and TRBJ1-2; unclear D gene. Trimming pared 1 base from V and 14 bases from J, leaving 14 bases between. Germline V gene sequence: CDR1 SEHNR, CDR2 FQNEAQ (reference sequence). The CDR3 spans 12 residues. CDR3 loop: CASSLEFTAETF. The CDR3 region has the DNA TGTGCCAGCAGCTTAGAGTTTACCGCGGAAACCTTC.

V usage is TRBV4-1 and J usage is TRBJ2-3; possible D gene TRBD2, 7 bases. The CDR3 loop spans 16 amino acids. Germline values: CDR1 MGHRA, CDR2 YSYEKL. V lost 4 bases and J 1 base, leaving 15 bases between the germline ends. The CDR3 coding sequence is TGCGCCAGCAGCCGGGGACGGGGGGCCGGCACAGATACGCAGTATTTT. Amino acid sequence: CASSRGRGAGTDTQYF.

This chain links TRBV19 with TRBJ2-1, with 7 bases lining up with TRBD2. The junction had 5 bases not matched to a gene; V was cut back by 5 bases and J by 10 bases. The CDR3 sequence is 12 residues long. Germline CDR1 LNHDA, CDR2 SQIVND (reference sequence). The CDR3 nucleotides are TGTGCCAGTAGTGCTAGCGGCTACGAGCAGTTCTTC. Translating gives CASSASGYEQFF.

V usage is TRBV30 and J usage is TRBJ1-5, with 9 positions matching TRBD1. This CDR3 is built from 13 residues. Germline V lookup: CDR1 GTSNPN, CDR2 SVGIG (reference sequence). The V and J ends lost 3 bases and 8 bases, in that order; junction bases with no gene match: 5. The CDR3 nucleotides read TGTGCCTGGAGGGGACAGGGTCGTGAGCCCCAGCATTTT. It is translated as CAWRGQGREPQHF. Variable domain in full (rest from reference TRBV30 and TRBJ1-5): SQTIHQWPATLVQPVGSPLSLECTVEGTSNPNLYWYRQAAGRGLQLLFYSVGIGQISSEVPQNLSASRPQDRQFILSSKKLLLSDSGFYLCAWRGQGREPQHFGDGTRLSIL.